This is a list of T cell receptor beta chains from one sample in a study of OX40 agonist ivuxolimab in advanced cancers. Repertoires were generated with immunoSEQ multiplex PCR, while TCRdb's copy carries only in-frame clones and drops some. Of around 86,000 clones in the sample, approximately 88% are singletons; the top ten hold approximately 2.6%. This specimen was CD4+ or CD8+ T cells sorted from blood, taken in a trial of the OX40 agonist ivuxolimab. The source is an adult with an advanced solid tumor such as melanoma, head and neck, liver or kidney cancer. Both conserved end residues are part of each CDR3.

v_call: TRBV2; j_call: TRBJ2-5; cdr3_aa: CASSEYRQAAETQYF
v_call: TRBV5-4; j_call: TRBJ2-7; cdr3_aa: CASTPQPGTGANEQYF
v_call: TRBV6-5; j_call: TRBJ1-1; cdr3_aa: CASSPLRTGNTEAFF
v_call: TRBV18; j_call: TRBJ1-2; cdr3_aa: CASSLTEGGSGYTF
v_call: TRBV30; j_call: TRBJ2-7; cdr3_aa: CAWSVSTFKGNEQYF
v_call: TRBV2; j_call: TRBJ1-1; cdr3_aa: CASSLHGEKTEAFF
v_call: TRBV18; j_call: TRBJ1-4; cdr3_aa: CASSPPGQGEKLFF
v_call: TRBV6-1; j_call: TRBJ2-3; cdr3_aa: CASSVGGTSDTQYF
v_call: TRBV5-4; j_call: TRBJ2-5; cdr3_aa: CASSLNRPGGETQYF
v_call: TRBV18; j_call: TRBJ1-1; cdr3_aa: CASSIGTAPEAFF
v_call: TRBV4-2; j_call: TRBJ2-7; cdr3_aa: CASSHGGGQGVEQYF
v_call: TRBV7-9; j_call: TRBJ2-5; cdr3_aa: CASSFTQGAETQYF
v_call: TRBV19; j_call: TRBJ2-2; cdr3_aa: CASSIRGKANTGELFF
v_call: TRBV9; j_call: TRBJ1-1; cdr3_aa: CASSPRGQMNTEAFF